This T cell receptor beta chain emerged from a study of OX40 agonist ivuxolimab in advanced cancers. Study information: At 0.01 to 10 mg/kg, ivuxolimab was administered intravenously to patients every 2 weeks.

This CDR3 contains 15 residues. CDR1 and CDR2 (germline): SGHTA, FQGTGA. Trimming shortened V by 0 bases and J by 1 base, and 10 bases separated the two germline ends. Libraries were prepared by immunoSEQ multiplex PCR; TCRdb keeps only in-frame clonotypes and omits some of them. The top ten hold 53% of the sample, which has some 19,000 clones, approximately 83% seen once. Broader study findings: Within 6 weeks, CD4+ and CD8+ blood T cells expanded clonally at 0.1 to 3.0 mg/kg. Fewer expanded clones were found on average in CD4+ than in CD8+ T cells.

As for this clone: Its antigen is not known.

This receptor was obtained from an adult with an advanced solid tumor such as melanoma, head and neck, liver or kidney cancer. Specimen: CD4+ or CD8+ T cells sorted from blood, collected in a trial of the OX40 agonist ivuxolimab. The chain recombines TRBV7-3 with TRBJ2-7; D is unclear. This CDR3 is CASSLTFGGSYEQYF. CDR3 coding DNA: TGTGCCAGCAGCTTAACGTTCGGCGGATCCTACGAGCAGTACTTC.